These T cell receptor beta chains were read from a single sample in a study of cytomegalovirus exposure and HLA in healthy donors. Libraries were prepared by immunoSEQ multiplex PCR; TCRdb keeps only in-frame clonotypes and omits some of them. The data show fewer than 130,000 clones, approximately 70% seen once. Sequencing input: PBMCs. The receptor source for this set is a young man in good health and CMV-seropositive. Both conserved end residues are part of each CDR3. The D gene is left open where the match is weak. Part of the rows lack a size; the others show once, few, many or a class for expanded clones.

V gene,clone size,D gene,J gene,CDR3 protein,CDR3 DNA
TRBV19,.,TRBD1,TRBJ1-5,CASSGVGTGEQPQHF,TGTGCCAGTAGTGGGGTGGGGACAGGGGAACAGCCCCAGCATTTT
TRBV6-5,.,.,TRBJ1-1,CASTSPTEAFF,TGTGCCAGCACCTCTCCCACTGAAGCTTTCTTT
TRBV5-6,.,.,TRBJ1-1,CASSSIQVLSQAFF,TGTGCCAGCAGCTCCATCCAGGTACTTTCGCAAGCTTTCTTT
TRBV30,.,TRBD2,TRBJ2-1,CACQGGGGKAYNEQFF,TGTGCCTGTCAGGGCGGGGGGGGAAAGGCCTACAATGAGCAGTTCTTC
TRBV7-9,.,.,TRBJ1-4,CASSAPGGDNEKLFF,TGTGCCAGCAGCGCGCCGGGGGGGGACAATGAAAAACTGTTTTTT
TRBV7-8,.,TRBD2,TRBJ2-3,CASSLRLAGGTDTQYF,TGTGCCAGCAGCTTAAGGCTAGCGGGGGGCACAGATACGCAGTATTTT
TRBV6-1,.,TRBD2,TRBJ2-3,CASSVLAGADTQYF,TGTGCCAGCAGTGTGCTAGCGGGGGCAGATACGCAGTATTTT
TRBV19,few,TRBD1,TRBJ1-2,CASSPGQYYGYTF,TGTGCCAGTAGTCCGGGACAGTACTATGGCTACACCTTC
TRBV7-5,.,.,TRBJ2-7,CARSLGQGQGKQYF,TGTGCCAGAAGCTTAGGGCAGGGACAAGGGAAGCAGTACTTC
TRBV5-4,few,.,TRBJ1-2,CASSWETGVLGYTF,TGTGCCAGCAGTTGGGAGACAGGCGTCCTTGGCTACACCTTC
TRBV2,.,TRBD1,TRBJ1-5,CASRDPLGQGASNQPQHF,TGTGCCAGCAGAGACCCCCTTGGACAGGGGGCTAGCAATCAGCCCCAGCATTTT
TRBV6-5,.,TRBD1,TRBJ1-2,CASSSHGTVNYGYTF,TGTGCCAGCAGTTCCCACGGGACAGTGAACTATGGCTACACCTTC
TRBV19,once,TRBD1,TRBJ1-2,CASTLRDRLHYPF,TGTGCCAGTACTCTCCGGGACAGACTCCACTACCCCTTC
TRBV5-1,.,.,TRBJ1-2,CASSLDSPPAAYGYTF,TGCGCCAGCAGCTTGGACAGCCCCCCGGCTGCCTATGGCTACACCTTC
TRBV5-4,.,.,TRBJ1-6,CASSLRGAEDSPLHF,TGTGCCAGCAGCTTAAGGGGCGCCGAGGATTCACCCCTCCACTTT
TRBV25-1,.,.,TRBJ1-1,CASRTTGENTEAFF,TGTGCCAGCAGAACCACGGGGGAGAACACTGAAGCTTTCTTT
TRBV6-5,few,.,TRBJ2-3,CASSYGGEADTQYF,TGTGCCAGCAGTTACGGAGGAGAAGCAGATACGCAGTATTTT
TRBV19,.,TRBD2,TRBJ2-1,CASSSGGGVFNEQFF,TGTGCCAGTAGTAGTGGCGGGGGGGTCTTCAATGAGCAGTTCTTC
TRBV29-1,once,.,TRBJ1-2,CSVGGGLYGYTF,TGCAGCGTTGGCGGGGGCCTGTATGGCTACACCTTC
TRBV6-6,few,TRBD1,TRBJ1-2,CASSRGQGAGRGYTF,TGTGCCAGCAGCCGGGGACAGGGGGCAGGTCGCGGCTACACCTTC